The T cell receptor beta chain under discussion was sequenced for a study of blood T cell repertoires in COVID-19. Across the whole study: Whether acute or convalescent, the COVID-19 samples came from the United States, Italy and Spain.

Per the study methods: Estimation of nucleated cell counts was performed using reference gene primer amplification. The method was immunoSEQ multiplex PCR; TCRdb's version includes in-frame clones alone and lacks a portion of them. V, J and clone size were drawn from that table, and D and trimming were deduced from the DNA. The table includes about 170,000 clones, just under 85% detected once. CDR1 and CDR2 from the germline V gene are LGHDT and YNNKEL (reference sequence). Trimming removed 0 bases from V and 10 bases from J, with 13 bases in between. The CDR3 length is 15 residues. The receptor was isolated from a woman aged 80 or older with COVID-19, enrolled during active disease. The sequencing input was peripheral blood. The chain combines TRBV3-1 (or the pseudogene TRBV3-2) with TRBJ1-6; D may be TRBD1 (6 bases). The CDR3 sequence is CASSQDPRGKSPLHF. The CDR3 coding sequence is TGTGCCAGCAGCCAAGATCCCAGGGGAAAATCACCCCTCCACTTT.